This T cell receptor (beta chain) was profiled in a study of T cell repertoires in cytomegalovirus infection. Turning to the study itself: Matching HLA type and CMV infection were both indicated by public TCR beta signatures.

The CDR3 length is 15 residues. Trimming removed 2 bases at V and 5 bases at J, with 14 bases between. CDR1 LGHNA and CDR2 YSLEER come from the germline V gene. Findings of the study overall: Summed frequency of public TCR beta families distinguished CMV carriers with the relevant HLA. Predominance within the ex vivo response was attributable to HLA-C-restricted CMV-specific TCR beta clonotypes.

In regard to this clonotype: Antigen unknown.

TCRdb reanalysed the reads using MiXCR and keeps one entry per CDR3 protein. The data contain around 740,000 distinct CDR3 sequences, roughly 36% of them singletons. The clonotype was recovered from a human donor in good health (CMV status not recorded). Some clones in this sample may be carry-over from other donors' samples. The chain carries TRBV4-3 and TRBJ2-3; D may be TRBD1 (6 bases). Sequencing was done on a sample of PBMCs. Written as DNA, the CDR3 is TGCGCCAGCAGCCAACTACAGGGCAACGGAGATACGCAGTATTTT. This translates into CASSQLQGNGDTQYF.